This section outlines one T cell receptor beta chain sequence together with its context. This sample is drawn from a study of shared clonotypes between healthy human individuals. V dropped 6 bases and J dropped 0 bases, with 11 bases sitting between them. The CDR3 has 15 residues. CDR1 is LNHDA, CDR2 SQIVND, per germline (reference sequence). The data were produced by immunoSEQ multiplex PCR, yet TCRdb's version contains in-frame clones alone and is incomplete. The profile shows some 1,100,000 clones, more than 75% of them singletons. This receptor was taken from a man aged 18 to 30 in good health. Some clones in this sample may be carry-over from other donors' samples. V is TRBV19 and J is TRBJ2-2; no definite D call. The sequenced material came from memory CD4+ T cells from PBMCs. Sample subset: CD45RA-negative fraction. CDR3 bases: TGTGCCAGTAGCCAGAATCGGCCGAACACCGGGGAGCTGTTTTTT. It yields the protein CASSQNRPNTGELFF.